Listed below are T cell receptor beta chains from one sample, sequenced in a study of T cell responses to AZD1222 COVID-19 vaccine. The data were produced by immunoSEQ multiplex PCR, yet TCRdb's version contains in-frame clones alone and is incomplete. The sample has roughly 180,000 clones, 90% to 95% seen once. The sequenced sample was peripheral blood, obtained on day 0 of AZD1222 vaccination. The receptors come from an adult in good health. CDR3s include the opening cysteine and the closing phenylalanine or tryptophan.

>TRBJ1-1|TRBV7-2
CASSLEGGTEAFF
>TRBJ1-2|TRBV7-2
CASSLGGGQNYGYTF
>TRBJ1-5|TRBV27
CASSTYQNSNQPQHF
>TRBJ1-1|TRBV7-9
CASRSGRPGTEAFF
>TRBJ1-2|TRBV30
CAWSPPRGNYSNYGYTF
>TRBJ2-7|TRBV6-5
CASSSPSQGVYEQYF
>TRBJ1-4|TRBV6-5
CASNGPNEKLFF
>TRBJ2-7|TRBV28
CASSSGGWDSIQSSYEQYF
>TRBJ1-6|TRBV20-1
CSASRGMSYNSPLHF
>TRBJ1-3|TRBV28
CASSWGGGAEGNTIYF
>TRBJ2-7|TRBV6-1
CASSEQSGGLYEQYF
>TRBJ2-1|TRBV6-1
CASSEGRFTSYNEQFF
>TRBJ2-7|TRBV4-2
CASSPGLGSYEQYF
>TRBJ2-3|TRBV19
CASSGGTGVTDTQYF
>TRBJ2-2|TRBV9
CASSTGLAGWELFF
>TRBJ1-1|TRBV5-4
CASRGFFNPEAFF
>TRBJ1-1|TRBV10-2
CASSEYPNTEAFF
>TRBJ1-4|TRBV6-2/TRBV6-3
CASSSGLSSEKLFF
>TRBJ1-1|TRBV28
CASSPISADPDTMNTEAFF
>TRBJ1-3|TRBV7-9
CASSQNPHSGNTIYF
>TRBJ2-3|TRBV5-4
CASSSERRQADTQYF
>TRBJ1-3|TRBV7-6
CASSLAQGPGNTIYF
>TRBJ2-2|TRBV7-2
CASSLQPYTGELFF
>TRBJ2-3|TRBV30
CAWSMETGPTDTQYF
>TRBJ1-2|TRBV3-1/TRBV3-2
CASSQGDSGYTF
>TRBJ2-7|TRBV7-9
CASSTGQVIHEQYF
>TRBJ1-5|TRBV30
CAWNRAGGNQPQHF
>TRBJ2-3|TRBV5-1
CASSVGSGRSTDTQYF
>TRBJ1-1|TRBV25-1
CASKGVVAFF
>TRBJ1-4|TRBV5-1
CASSPVTGRGNEKLFF
>TRBJ2-7|TRBV28
CASSPPRVYEQYF
>TRBJ1-5|TRBV19
CASSIEDRLPQHF
>TRBJ1-5|TRBV7-9
CASSHADGYSNQPQHF
>TRBJ2-1|TRBV7-6
CASSSYGLDEQFF
>TRBJ1-4|TRBV27
CASSSSKGRLGKLFF
>TRBJ1-5|TRBV24-1
CATSDAGSQPQHF
>TRBJ2-7|TRBV25-1
CASSAQGVGEQYF
>TRBJ2-7|TRBV7-9
CASSSDRVGEQYF
>TRBJ2-7|TRBV19
CASSAGTGEYEQYF
>TRBJ1-2|TRBV7-2
CASSLDRGSYGYTF
>TRBJ1-4|TRBV7-9
CASSYPGDEKLFF
>TRBJ2-3|TRBV20-1
CSASLADTQYF
>TRBJ1-1|TRBV2
CASSETENRQGWNTEAFF
>TRBJ1-6|TRBV10-3
CAIRETGDNSPLHF
>TRBJ1-1|TRBV5-1
CASRVGSAPNTEAFF
>TRBJ2-5|TRBV11-3
CASSQNPGASGKETQYF
>TRBJ1-2|TRBV5-1
CASSLVESYGYTF
>TRBJ2-7|TRBV19
CASSTTGGSYEQYF
>TRBJ1-3|TRBV5-6
CATSRDLINTIYF
>TRBJ2-1|TRBV7-8
CASSLREGNNNEQFF
>TRBJ1-1|TRBV9
CASSVWEAVNTEAFF
>TRBJ2-2|TRBV6-5
CASRRTGFTGELFF
>TRBJ2-5|TRBV11-3
CASSSGTGGQETQYF
>TRBJ2-7|TRBV5-1
CASSPTSGSYYEQYF
>TRBJ2-2|TRBV2
CASSWAARTGELFF